This T cell receptor (beta chain) was recorded in a study of CD8+ T cells in alopecia areata. About the research overall: Treatment of the treated patients consisted of oral tofacitinib, 5 to 10 mg twice daily. Study results and caveats: Shared TCR sequences were less clear between patients than in mice, possibly partly from HLA diversity. Scalp samples also yield sequences from resident alphabeta T cells of normal skin.

As concerns this clone: What it binds is not known.

Reverse transcription of extracted RNA yielded cDNA, which provided the sequencing template. Sequencing used immunoSEQ multiplex PCR; TCRdb keeps in-frame clones, though not all of them. The sample yields around 250,000 clones, approximately 61% seen once. CDR1 and CDR2 from the germline V gene are SQVTM and ANQGSEA. The CDR3 has 14 residues. The V end was cut by 0 bases, the J end by 5 bases, with 13 bases between. It was from alopecia areata patients that lesional scalp punch biopsies and peripheral blood were collected. The origin of this receptor is a human donor with alopecia areata. The material was CD4+ T cells sorted from blood, obtained at week 0. This rearrangement joins TRBV29-1 to TRBJ1-1; D possibly corresponds to TRBD1 (5 bases). DNA of the CDR3: TGCAGCGTTGAAGAGGTGGCAGGGAGGACTGAAGCTTTCTTT. This encodes CSVEEVAGRTEAFF.